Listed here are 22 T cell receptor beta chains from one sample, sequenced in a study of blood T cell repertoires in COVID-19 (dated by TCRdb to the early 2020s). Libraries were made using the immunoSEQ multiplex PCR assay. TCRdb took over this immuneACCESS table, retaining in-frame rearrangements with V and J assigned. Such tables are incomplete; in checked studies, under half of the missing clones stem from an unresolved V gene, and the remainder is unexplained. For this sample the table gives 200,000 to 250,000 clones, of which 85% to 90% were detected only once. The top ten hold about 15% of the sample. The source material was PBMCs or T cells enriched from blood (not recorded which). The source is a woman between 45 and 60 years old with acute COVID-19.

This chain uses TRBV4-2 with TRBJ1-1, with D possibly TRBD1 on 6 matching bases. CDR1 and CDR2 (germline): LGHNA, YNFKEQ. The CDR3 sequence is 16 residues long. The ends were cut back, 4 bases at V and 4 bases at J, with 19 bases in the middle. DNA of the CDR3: TGTGCCAGCAGCCCAACTCTTGGGACATCCTTCACTGAAGCTTTCTTT. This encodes CASSPTLGTSFTEAFF.

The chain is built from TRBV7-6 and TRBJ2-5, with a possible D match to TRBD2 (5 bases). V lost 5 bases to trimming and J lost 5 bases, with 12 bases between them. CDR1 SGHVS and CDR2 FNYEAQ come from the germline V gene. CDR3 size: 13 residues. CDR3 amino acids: CASSPRARETQYF. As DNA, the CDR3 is TGTGCCAGCAGCCCGAGGGCGCGGGAGACCCAGTACTTC.

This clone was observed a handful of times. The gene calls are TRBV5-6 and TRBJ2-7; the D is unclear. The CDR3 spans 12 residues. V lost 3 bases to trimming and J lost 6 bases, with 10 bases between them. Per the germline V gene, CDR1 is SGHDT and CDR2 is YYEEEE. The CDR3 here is CASSSPVLEQYF. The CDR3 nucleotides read TGTGCCAGCAGCTCCCCCGTCCTCGAGCAGTACTTC. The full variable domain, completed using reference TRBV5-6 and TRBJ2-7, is DAGVTQSPTHLIKTRGQQVTLRCSPKSGHDTVSWYQQALGQGPQFIFQYYEEEERQRGNFPDRFSGHQFPNYSSELNVNALLLGDSALYLCASSSPVLEQYFGPGTRLTVT.

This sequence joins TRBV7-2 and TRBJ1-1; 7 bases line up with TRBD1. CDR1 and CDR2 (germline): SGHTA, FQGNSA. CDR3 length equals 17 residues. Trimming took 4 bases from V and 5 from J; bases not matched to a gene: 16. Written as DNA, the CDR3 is TGTGCCAGCAGCTCGGGGAAGACAGGGCCTATAGGAACTGAAGCTTTCTTT. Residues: CASSSGKTGPIGTEAFF.

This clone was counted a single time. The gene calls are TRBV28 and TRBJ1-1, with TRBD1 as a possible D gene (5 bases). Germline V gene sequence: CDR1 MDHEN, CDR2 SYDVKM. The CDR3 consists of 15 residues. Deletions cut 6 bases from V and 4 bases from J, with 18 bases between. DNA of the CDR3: TGTGCCAGCAGCCCCCTATGGGGGGAGGCCACTGAAGCTTTCTTT. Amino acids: CASSPLWGEATEAFF. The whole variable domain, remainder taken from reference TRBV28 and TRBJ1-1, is DVKVTQSSRYLVKRTGEKVFLECVQDMDHENMFWYRQDPGLGLRLIYFSYDVKMKEKGDIPEGYSVSREKKERFSLILESASTNQTSMYLCASSPLWGEATEAFFGQGTRLTVV.

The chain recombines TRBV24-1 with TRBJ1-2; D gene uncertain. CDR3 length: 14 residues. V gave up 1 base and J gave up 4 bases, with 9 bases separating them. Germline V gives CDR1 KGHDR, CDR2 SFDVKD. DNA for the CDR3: TGTGCCACCAGTGATTTAAGCAGGTCCTATGGCTACACCTTC. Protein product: CATSDLSRSYGYTF.

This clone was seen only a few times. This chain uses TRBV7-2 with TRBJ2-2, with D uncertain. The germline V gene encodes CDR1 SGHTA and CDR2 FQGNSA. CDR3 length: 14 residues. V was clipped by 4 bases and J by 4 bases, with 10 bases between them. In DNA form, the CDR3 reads TGTGCCAGCAGCTCCATGACTGGCACCGGGGAGCTGTTTTTT. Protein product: CASSSMTGTGELFF.

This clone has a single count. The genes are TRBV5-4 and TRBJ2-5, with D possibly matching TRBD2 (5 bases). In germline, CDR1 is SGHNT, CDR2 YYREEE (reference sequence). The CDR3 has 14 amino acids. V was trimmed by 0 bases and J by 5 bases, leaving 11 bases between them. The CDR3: CASSLGGKVETQYF. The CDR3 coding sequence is TGTGCCAGCAGCTTGGGAGGGAAGGTGGAGACCCAGTACTTC. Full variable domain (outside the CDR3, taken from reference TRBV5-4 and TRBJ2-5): ETGVTQSPTHLIKTRGQQVTLRCSSQSGHNTVSWYQQALGQGPQFIFQYYREEENGRGNFPPRFSGLQFPNYSSELNVNALELDDSALYLCASSLGGKVETQYFGPGTRLLVL.

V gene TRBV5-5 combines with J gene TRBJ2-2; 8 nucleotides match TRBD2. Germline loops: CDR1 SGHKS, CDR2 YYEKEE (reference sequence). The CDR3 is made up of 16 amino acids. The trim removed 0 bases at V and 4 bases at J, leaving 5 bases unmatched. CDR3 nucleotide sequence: TGTGCCAGCAGCTTGGGGCGGGAGGTTTTCACCGGGGAGCTGTTTTTT. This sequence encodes CASSLGREVFTGELFF.

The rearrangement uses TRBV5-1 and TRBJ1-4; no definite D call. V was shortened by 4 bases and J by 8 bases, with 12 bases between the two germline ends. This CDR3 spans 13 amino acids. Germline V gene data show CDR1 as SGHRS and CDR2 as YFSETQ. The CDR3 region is CASSTPGNEKLFF. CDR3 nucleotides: TGCGCCAGCAGCACCCCCGGGAACGAAAAACTGTTTTTT.

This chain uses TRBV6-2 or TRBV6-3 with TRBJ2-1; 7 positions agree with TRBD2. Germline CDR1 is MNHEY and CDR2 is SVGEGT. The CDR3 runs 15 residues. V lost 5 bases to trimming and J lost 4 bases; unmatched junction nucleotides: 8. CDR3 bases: TGTGCCAGCAGTCAAGCGGGAAGGGGTTACAATGAGCAGTTCTTC. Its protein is CASSQAGRGYNEQFF.

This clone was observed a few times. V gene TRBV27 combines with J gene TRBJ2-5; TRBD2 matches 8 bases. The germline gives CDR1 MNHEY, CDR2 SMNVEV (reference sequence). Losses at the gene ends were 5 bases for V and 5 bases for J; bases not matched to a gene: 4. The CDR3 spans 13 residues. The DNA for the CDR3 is TGTGCCAGCAGTCACGGGAGGGGGGAGACCCAGTACTTC. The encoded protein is CASSHGRGETQYF.

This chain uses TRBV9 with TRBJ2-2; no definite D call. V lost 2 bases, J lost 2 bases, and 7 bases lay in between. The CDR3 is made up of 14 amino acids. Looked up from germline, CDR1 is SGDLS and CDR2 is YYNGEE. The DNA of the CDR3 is TGTGCCAGCAGCGTTCTGTTAAACACCGGGGAGCTGTTTTTT. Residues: CASSVLLNTGELFF.

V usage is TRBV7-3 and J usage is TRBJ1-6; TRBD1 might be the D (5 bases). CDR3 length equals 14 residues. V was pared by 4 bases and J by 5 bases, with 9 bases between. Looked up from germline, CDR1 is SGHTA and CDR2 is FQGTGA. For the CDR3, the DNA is TGTGCCAGCAGCTCTGGACAAGATAATTCACCCCTCCACTTT. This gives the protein CASSSGQDNSPLHF.

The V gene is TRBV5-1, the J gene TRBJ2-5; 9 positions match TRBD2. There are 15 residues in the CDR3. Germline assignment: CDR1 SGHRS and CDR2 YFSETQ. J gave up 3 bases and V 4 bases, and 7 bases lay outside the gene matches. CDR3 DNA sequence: TGCGCCAGCAGCCCGGGCCGACTAGCGGAAGAGACCCAGTACTTC. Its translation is CASSPGRLAEETQYF.

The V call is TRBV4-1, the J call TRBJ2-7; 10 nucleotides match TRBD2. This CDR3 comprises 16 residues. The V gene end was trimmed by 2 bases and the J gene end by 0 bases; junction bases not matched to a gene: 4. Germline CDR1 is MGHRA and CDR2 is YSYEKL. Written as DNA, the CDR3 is TGCGCCAGCAGCCAAACCACTAGCGGGGTCTCCTACGAGCAGTACTTC. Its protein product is CASSQTTSGVSYEQYF.

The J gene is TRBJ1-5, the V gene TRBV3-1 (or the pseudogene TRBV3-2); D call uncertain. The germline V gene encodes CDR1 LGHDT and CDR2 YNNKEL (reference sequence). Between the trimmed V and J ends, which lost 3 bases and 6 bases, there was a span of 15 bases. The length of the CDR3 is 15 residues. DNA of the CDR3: TGTGCCAGCAGCCATGGTGTCGGGGAACGTCAGCCCCAGCATTTT. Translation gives CASSHGVGERQPQHF.

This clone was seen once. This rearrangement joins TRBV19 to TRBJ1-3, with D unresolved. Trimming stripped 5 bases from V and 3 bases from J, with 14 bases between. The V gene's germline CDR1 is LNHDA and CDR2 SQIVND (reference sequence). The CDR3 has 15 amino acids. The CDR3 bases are TGTGCCAGTAGTGCCGGACTGGGCGGTGGAAACACCATATATTTT. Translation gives CASSAGLGGGNTIYF.

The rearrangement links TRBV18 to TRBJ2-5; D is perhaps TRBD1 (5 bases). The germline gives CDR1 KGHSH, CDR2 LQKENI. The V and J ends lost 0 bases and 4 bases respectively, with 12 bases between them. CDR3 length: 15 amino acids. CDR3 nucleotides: TGTGCCAGCTCACCACCTTATTCTAGGGGAGAGACCCAGTACTTC. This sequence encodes CASSPPYSRGETQYF.

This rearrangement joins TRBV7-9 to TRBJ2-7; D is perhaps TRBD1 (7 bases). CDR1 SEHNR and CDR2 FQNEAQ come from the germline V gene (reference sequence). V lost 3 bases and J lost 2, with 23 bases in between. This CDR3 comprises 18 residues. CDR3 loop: CASSLGLGGTVGPYEQYF. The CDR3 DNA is TGTGCCAGCAGCTTGGGCTTAGGCGGGACAGTCGGCCCCTACGAGCAGTACTTC. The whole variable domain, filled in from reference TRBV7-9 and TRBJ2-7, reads DTGVSQNPRHKITKRGQNVTFRCDPISEHNRLYWYRQTLGQGPEFLTYFQNEAQLEKSRLLSDRFSAERPKGSFSTLEIQRTEQGDSAMYLCASSLGLGGTVGPYEQYFGPGTRLTVT.

The CDR3 region has the DNA TGTGCCAGCAGCCAACCCCGACTAGCGGGAGGGTCTGGAGCAGATACGCAGTATTTT. Protein sequence: CASSQPRLAGGSGADTQYF. The rearrangement joins TRBV3-1 (or the pseudogene TRBV3-2) to TRBJ2-3; 14 nucleotides align to TRBD2. The germline V gene encodes CDR1 LGHDT and CDR2 YNNKEL (reference sequence). The ends lost 2 bases at V and 4 bases at J; junction bases unmatched: 11. The length of the CDR3 is 19 residues.

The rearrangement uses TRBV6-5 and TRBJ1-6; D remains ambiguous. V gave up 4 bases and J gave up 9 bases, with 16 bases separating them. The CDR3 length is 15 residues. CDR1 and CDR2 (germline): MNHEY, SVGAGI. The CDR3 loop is CASSLLQNQPSPLHF. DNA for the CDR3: TGTGCCAGCAGTTTATTACAGAACCAACCTTCACCCCTCCACTTT.